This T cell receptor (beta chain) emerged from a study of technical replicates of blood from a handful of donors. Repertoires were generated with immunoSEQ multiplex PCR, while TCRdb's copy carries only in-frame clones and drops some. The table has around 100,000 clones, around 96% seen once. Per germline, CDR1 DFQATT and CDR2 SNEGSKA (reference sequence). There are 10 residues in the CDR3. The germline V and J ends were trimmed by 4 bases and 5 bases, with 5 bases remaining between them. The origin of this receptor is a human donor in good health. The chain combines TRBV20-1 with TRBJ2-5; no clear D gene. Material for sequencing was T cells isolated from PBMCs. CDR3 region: CSANGETQYF. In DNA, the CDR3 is TGCAGTGCTAACGGGGAGACCCAGTACTTC.